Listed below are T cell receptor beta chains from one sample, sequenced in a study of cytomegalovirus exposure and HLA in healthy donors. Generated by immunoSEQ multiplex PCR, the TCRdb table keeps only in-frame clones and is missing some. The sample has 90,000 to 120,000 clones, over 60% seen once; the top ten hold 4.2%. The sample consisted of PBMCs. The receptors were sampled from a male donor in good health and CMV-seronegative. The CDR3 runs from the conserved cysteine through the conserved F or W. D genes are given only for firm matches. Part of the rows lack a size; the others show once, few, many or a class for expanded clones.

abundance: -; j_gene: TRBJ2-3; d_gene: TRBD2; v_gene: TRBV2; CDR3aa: CASIGSGKGDTQYF; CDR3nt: TGTGCCAGCATAGGTAGCGGGAAAGGTGATACGCAGTATTTT
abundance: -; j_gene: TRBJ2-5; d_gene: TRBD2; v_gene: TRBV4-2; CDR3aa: CASSQDLSGSGRMYQETQYF; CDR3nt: TGTGCCAGCAGCCAAGATCTAAGCGGTAGCGGGAGGATGTACCAAGAGACCCAGTACTTC
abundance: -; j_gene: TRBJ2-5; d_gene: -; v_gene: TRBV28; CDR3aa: CASSLSLASPETQYF; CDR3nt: TGTGCCAGCAGTTTATCGCTAGCCAGCCCAGAGACCCAGTACTTC
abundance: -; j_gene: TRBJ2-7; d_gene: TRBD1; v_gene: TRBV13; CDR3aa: CASSLVVRDSTYEQYF; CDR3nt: TGTGCCAGCAGCTTAGTAGTTAGGGACAGCACCTACGAGCAGTACTTC
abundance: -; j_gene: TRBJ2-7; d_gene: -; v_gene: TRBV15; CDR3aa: CATSGYPASYEQYF; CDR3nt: TGTGCCACCAGCGGATATCCAGCGTCCTACGAGCAGTACTTC
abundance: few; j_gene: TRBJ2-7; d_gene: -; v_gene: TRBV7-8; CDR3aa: CASSPLGGIPGGEQYF; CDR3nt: TGTGCCAGCAGCCCATTAGGCGGCATCCCTGGAGGGGAGCAGTACTTC
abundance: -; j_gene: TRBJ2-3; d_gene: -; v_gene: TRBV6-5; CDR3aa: CASSYGAGATDTQYF; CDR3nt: TGTGCCAGCAGTTACGGGGCAGGGGCAACAGATACGCAGTATTTT
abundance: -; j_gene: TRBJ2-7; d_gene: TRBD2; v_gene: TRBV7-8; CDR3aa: CASSSGLAGIEQYF; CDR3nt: TGTGCCAGCAGCTCGGGACTAGCGGGAATCGAGCAGTACTTC
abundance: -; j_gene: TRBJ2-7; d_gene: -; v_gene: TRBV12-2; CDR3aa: CASRFPLAGQGMREQYF; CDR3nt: TGTGCAAGTCGCTTCCCCCTGGCCGGACAGGGGATGCGGGAGCAGTACTTC
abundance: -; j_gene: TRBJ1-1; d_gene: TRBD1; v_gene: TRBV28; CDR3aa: CASSLGGQGLTEAFF; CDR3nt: TGTGCCAGCAGTTTAGGAGGACAGGGGCTCACTGAAGCTTTCTTT
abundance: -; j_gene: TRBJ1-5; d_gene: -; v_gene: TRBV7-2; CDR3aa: CASSFEGPQHF; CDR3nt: TGTGCCAGCAGCTTTGAGGGGCCCCAGCATTTT
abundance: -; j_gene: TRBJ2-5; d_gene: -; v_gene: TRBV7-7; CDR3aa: CASSSTSSWGEETQYF; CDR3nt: TGTGCCAGCAGCTCGACTAGTTCTTGGGGAGAAGAGACCCAGTACTTC
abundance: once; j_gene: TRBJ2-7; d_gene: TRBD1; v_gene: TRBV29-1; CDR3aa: CSVGGTGHEQYF; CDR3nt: TGCAGCGTTGGGGGGACAGGCCACGAGCAGTACTTC
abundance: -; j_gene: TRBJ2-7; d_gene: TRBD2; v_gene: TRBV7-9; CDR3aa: CASSHQIAGGPYEQYF; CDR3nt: TGTGCCAGCAGCCACCAGATAGCGGGAGGTCCCTACGAGCAGTACTTC
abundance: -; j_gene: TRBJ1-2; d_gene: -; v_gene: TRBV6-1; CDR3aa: CASSTGSNYGYTF; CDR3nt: TGTGCCAGCAGCACAGGGAGCAACTATGGCTACACCTTC
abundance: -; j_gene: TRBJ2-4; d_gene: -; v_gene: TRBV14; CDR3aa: CASSQENWGQVKNIQYF; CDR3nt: TGTGCCAGCAGCCAAGAAAACTGGGGGCAAGTCAAAAACATTCAGTACTTC
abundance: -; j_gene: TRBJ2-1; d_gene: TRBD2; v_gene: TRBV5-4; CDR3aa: CASRQAYSGSRADEQFF; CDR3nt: TGTGCCAGCAGACAAGCTTATAGCGGGAGTAGGGCTGATGAGCAGTTCTTC
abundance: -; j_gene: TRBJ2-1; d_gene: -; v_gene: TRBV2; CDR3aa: CASSVLWHNEQFF; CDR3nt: TGTGCCAGCAGTGTTCTTTGGCACAATGAGCAGTTCTTC